Included here is one TCR beta chain sequence, with context. Its specificity is unknown. Trimming left V 5 bases short and J 1 base short, with 11 bases between. CDR3 size: 14 residues. The V gene's germline CDR1 is SGHVS and CDR2 FNYEAQ. The data were obtained in a study of cytomegalovirus exposure and HLA in healthy donors. Study results and limitations: By a later analysis, the bulk of CMV-associated TCR beta chains appeared HLA-restricted.

Vbeta (60) and Jbeta (13) primers were used in the PCR. Data came from immunoSEQ multiplex PCR; TCRdb stores just in-frame clones and leaves some out. The table records about 170,000 clones, 70% to 85% of them present only once. The sample consisted of PBMCs. This sequence was found in a man younger than 30 in good health and CMV-seronegative. This chain joins TRBV7-6 and TRBJ1-1; TRBD1 is a possible D gene (6 bases). This CDR3 reads CASSRGRGNTEAFF. As DNA, the CDR3 is TGTGCCAGCAGCCGGGGCAGGGGGAACACTGAAGCTTTCTTT.